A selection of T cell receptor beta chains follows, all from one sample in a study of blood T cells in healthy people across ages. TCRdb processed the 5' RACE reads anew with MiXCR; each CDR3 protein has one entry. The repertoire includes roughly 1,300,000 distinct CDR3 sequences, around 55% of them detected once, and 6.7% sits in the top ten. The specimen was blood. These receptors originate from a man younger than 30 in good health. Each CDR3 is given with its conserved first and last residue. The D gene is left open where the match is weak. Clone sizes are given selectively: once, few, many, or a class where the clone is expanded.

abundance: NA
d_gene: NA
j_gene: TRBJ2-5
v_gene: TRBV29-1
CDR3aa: CSVERVQETRYF
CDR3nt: TGCAGCGTTGAGAGGGTCCAAGAGACCCGGTACTTC

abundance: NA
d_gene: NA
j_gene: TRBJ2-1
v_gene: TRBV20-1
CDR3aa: CSARGGAAYNEQFF
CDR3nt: TGCAGTGCTAGGGGGGGGGCAGCCTACAATGAGCAGTTCTTC

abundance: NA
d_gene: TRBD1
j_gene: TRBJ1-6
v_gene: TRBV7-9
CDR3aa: CASSPTLTGIDNSPLHF
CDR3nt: TGTGCCAGCAGCCCGACGCTGACAGGGATAGATAATTCACCCCTCCACTTT

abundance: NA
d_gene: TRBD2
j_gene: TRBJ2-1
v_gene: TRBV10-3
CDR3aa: CAIRGGLAGVNEQFF
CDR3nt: TGTGCCATCAGGGGTGGGCTAGCGGGAGTGAATGAGCAGTTCTTC

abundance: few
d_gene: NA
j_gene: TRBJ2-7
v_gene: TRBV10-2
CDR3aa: CASSVDLYEQYF
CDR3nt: TGCGCCAGCAGTGTTGATCTCTACGAGCAGTACTTC

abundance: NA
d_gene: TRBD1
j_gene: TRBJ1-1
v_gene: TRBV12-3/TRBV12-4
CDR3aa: CASSPRPGTGFTEAFF
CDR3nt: TGTGCCAGCAGTCCACGTCCCGGGACAGGGTTCACTGAAGCTTTCTTT

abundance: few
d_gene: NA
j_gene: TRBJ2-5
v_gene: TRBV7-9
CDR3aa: CASSRLYQETQYF
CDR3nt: TGTGCCAGCAGCCGCCTGTACCAAGAGACCCAGTACTTC

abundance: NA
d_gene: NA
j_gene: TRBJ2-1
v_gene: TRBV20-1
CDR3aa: CSVNPGLANNEQFF
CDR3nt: TGCAGTGTTAACCCGGGACTCGCGAACAATGAGCAGTTCTTC

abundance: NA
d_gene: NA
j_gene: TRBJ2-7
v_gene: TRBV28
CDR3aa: CASSYTTGTPYEQYF
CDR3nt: TGTGCCAGCAGTTATACAACAGGGACCCCCTACGAGCAGTACTTC

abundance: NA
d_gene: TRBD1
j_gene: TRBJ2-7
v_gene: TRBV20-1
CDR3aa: CSAIPGDRVSYEQYF
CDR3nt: TGCAGTGCTATTCCCGGGGACAGGGTGTCCTACGAGCAGTACTTC

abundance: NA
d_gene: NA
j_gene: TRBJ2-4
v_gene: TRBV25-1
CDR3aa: CASSDGGRENIQYF
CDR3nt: TGTGCCAGCAGTGACGGGGGCCGCGAAAACATTCAGTACTTC

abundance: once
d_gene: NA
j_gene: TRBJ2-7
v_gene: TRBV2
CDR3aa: CASNYPGRVLGNEQYF
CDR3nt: TGTGCCAGCAATTATCCAGGAAGGGTCCTAGGGAACGAGCAGTACTTC

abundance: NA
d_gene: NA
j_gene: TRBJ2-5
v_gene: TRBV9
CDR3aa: CASSVGGETQYF
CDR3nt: TGTGCCAGCAGCGTAGGGGGGGAGACCCAGTACTTC

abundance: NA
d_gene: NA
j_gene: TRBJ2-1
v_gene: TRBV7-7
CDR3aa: CASSLDQSSYNEQFF
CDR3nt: TGTGCCAGCAGCTTAGACCAAAGCTCCTACAATGAGCAGTTCTTC

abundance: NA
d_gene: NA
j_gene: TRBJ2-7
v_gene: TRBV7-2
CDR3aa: CASSYDRKSYEQYF
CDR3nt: TGTGCCAGCAGCTACGACAGGAAGAGCTACGAGCAGTACTTC

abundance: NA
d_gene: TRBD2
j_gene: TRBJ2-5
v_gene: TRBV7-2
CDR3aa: CTCSRLANGETQYF
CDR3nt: TGTACCTGCTCCCGACTAGCTAATGGAGAGACCCAGTACTTC

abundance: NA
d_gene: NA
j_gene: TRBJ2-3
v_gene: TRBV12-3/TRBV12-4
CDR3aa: CASSSSHRTDTQYF
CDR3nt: TGTGCCAGCAGTTCCTCCCACAGAACAGATACGCAGTATTTT

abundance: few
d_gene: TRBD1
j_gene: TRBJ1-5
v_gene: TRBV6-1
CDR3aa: CASSATGTGGQPQHF
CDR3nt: TGTGCCAGCAGTGCTACCGGGACAGGGGGTCAGCCCCAGCATTTT

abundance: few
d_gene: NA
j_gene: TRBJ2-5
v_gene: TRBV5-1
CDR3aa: CASSLSKMETQYF
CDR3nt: TGCGCCAGCAGCTTGAGCAAGATGGAGACCCAGTACTTC

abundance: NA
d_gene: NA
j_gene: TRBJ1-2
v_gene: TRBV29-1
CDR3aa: CSVTGDTFYGYTF
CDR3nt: TGCAGCGTCACGGGGGACACCTTCTATGGCTACACCTTC

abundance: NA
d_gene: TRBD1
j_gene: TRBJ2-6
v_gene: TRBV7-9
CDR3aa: CASPRTGVSGANVLTF
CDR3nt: TGTGCCAGCCCGAGGACAGGAGTCTCTGGGGCCAACGTCCTGACTTTC

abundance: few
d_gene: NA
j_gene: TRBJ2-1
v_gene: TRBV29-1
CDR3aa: CSVTGFEQFF
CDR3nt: TGCAGCGTCACAGGGTTTGAGCAGTTCTTC

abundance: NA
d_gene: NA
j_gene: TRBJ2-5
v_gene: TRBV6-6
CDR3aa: CASSYESGVVGQETQYF
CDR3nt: TGTGCCAGCAGTTACGAGTCCGGGGTGGTCGGCCAAGAGACCCAGTACTTC

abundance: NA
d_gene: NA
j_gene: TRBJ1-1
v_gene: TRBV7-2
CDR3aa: CASSLARRTFF
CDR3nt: TGTGCCAGCAGCTTAGCCAGGCGGACTTTCTTT

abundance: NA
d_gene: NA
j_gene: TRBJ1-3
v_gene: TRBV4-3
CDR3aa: CASSQETGSGGNTIYF
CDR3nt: TGCGCCAGCAGCCAAGAAACCGGCTCGGGGGGAAACACCATATATTTT

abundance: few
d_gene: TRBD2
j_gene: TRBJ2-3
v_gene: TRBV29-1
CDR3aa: CSVEISGADTQYF
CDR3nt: TGCAGCGTTGAGATTAGCGGGGCAGATACGCAGTATTTT

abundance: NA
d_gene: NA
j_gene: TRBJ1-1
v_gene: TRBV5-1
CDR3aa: CASSVVTAKTEAFF
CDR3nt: TGCGCCAGCAGCGTGGTGACTGCGAAAACTGAAGCTTTCTTT

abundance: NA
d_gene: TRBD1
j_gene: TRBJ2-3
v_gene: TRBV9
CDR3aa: CASSSGQHPRTDTQYF
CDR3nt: TGTGCCAGCAGCTCGGGACAGCACCCTCGCACAGATACGCAGTATTTT

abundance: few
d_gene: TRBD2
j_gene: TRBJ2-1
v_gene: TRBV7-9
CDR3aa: CASSWTSGDYNEQFF
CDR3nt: TGTGCCAGCAGTTGGACTAGCGGGGACTACAATGAGCAGTTCTTC

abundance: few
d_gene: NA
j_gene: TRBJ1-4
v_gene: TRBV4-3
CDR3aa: CASSPQATTNEKLFF
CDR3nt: TGCGCCAGCAGCCCCCAGGCGACAACTAATGAAAAACTGTTTTTT

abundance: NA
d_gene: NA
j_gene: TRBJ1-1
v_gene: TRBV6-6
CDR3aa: CASSYRSADEAFF
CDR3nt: TGTGCCAGCAGTTACAGGTCAGCTGATGAAGCTTTCTTT

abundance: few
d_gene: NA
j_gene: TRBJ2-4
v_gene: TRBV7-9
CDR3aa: CASSLYSDPSAEQYF
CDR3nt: TGTGCCAGCAGCTTATATTCGGATCCCTCGGCGGAGCAGTACTTC

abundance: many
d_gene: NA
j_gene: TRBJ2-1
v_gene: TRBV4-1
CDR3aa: CASSQNNEQFF
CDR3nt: TGTGCCAGCAGCCAAAACAATGAGCAGTTCTTC

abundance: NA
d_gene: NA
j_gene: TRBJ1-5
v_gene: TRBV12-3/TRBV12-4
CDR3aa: CASTGIGNQPQHF
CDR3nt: TGTGCCAGCACAGGGATCGGCAATCAGCCCCAGCATTTT

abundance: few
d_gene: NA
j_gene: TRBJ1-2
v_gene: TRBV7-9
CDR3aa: CASSSTHGGRIYYGYTF
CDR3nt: TGTGCCAGCAGCTCAACCCACGGGGGCAGGATTTACTATGGCTACACCTTC

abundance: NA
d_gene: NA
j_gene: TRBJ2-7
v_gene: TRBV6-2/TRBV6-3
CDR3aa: CASSYSSGSTYEQYF
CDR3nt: TGTGCCAGCAGTTACTCATCCGGGTCCACCTACGAGCAGTACTTC

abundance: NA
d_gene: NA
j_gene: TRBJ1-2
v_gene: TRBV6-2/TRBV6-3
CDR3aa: CASSYLDRTINYGYTF
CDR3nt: TGTGCCAGCAGTTACCTTGACAGGACAATCAACTATGGCTACACCTTC

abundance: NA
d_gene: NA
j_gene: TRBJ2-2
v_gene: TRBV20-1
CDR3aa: CSALGGAGLNTGELFF
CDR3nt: TGCAGTGCTCTGGGAGGCGCGGGATTGAACACCGGGGAGCTGTTTTTT

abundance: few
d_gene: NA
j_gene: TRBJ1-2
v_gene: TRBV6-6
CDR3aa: CASSYSGPGYTF
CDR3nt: TGTGCCAGCAGTTACTCAGGACCAGGCTACACCTTC

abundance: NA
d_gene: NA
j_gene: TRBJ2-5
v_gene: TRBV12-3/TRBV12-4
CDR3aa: CASSSILEGQKETQYF
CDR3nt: TGTGCCAGCAGTTCCATCCTGGAGGGGCAAAAAGAGACCCAGTACTTC

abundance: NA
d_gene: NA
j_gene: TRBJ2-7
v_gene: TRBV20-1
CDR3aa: CSAYRDGSYEQYF
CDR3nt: TGCAGTGCATACCGGGACGGTTCCTACGAGCAGTACTTC

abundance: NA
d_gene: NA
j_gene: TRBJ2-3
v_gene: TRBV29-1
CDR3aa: CSVDPNTQYF
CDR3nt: TGCAGCGTTGACCCCAATACGCAGTATTTT

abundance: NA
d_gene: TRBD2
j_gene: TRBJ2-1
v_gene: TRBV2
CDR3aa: CASIESLAGVGAPGRSYNEQFF
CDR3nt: TGTGCCAGCATCGAGTCACTAGCGGGAGTCGGGGCCCCGGGAAGATCCTACAATGAGCAGTTCTTC

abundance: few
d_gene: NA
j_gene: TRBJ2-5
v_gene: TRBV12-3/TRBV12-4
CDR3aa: CASSKGPTRTQYF
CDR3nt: TGTGCCAGCAGCAAAGGGCCAACGAGGACCCAGTACTTC

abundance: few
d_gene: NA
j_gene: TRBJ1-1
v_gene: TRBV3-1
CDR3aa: CASSQQGRGTEAFF
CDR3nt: TGTGCCAGCAGCCAACAGGGCCGGGGAACTGAAGCTTTCTTT

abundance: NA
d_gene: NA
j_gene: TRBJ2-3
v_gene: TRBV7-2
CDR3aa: CASSPLDSSTADTQYF
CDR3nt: TGTGCCAGCAGCCCATTGGACAGTTCCACGGCAGATACGCAGTATTTT

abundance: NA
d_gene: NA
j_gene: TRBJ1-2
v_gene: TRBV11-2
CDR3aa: CASSRGGGYGYTF
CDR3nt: TGTGCCAGCAGCCGCGGGGGTGGGTATGGCTACACCTTC